The clone carrying this T cell receptor beta chain was seen only once. Amplified regions were TCR beta CDR3 sequences from RNA transcripts. The TCR CDR3 first-round RT-PCR relied on the HTBI primer set. TCRdb re-analysed the multiplex PCR reads in MiXCR, keeping a single row per CDR3 protein. The data show roughly 300,000 distinct CDR3 sequences, with less than 30% seen just once and 20% to 30% held by the top ten. This record belongs to a study of T cells in Graves' hyperthyroidism and ophthalmopathy. Reasons for excluding patients were uncontrolled infection, other autoimmune disease, pregnancy or lactation. The diagnostic basis comprised clinical symptoms, serum thyroxine and TRAb, thyroid ultrasound and orbital computed tomography. Sequencing used blood. The receptor's source is a man in his forties or fifties with Graves' hyperthyroidism that later progressed to Graves' ophthalmopathy.

The CDR3 reads CASRWEVGASQETQYF. For the CDR3, the DNA is TGTGCCAGCCGGTGGGAGGTTGGGGCCAGTCAAGAGACCCAGTACTTC. The gene calls are TRBV6-2 or TRBV6-3 and TRBJ2-5, with TRBD2 as a possible D gene (6 bases). The CDR3 covers 16 residues. Deletions cut 8 bases from V and 2 bases from J, with 21 bases between. CDR1 is MNHEY and CDR2 is SVGEGT in the germline V gene.